This T cell receptor beta chain was retrieved from a study of cytomegalovirus exposure and HLA in healthy donors. Overall study results and limits: Being productive about 90% or about 30% of the time was typical of most TCR beta V segments in an earlier analysis.

The PCR used 60 Vbeta and 13 Jbeta primers. TCRdb's table, derived via immunoSEQ multiplex PCR, lists solely in-frame clones and lacks some. The sample includes 100,000 to 150,000 clones. As for this clone: The antigen remains undetermined.

CDR3 length equals 14 residues. From germline, CDR1 is MNHNS and CDR2 SASEGT. After removal of 5 bases from V and 2 bases from J, the junction contained 4 bases not matched to a gene. The chain links TRBV6-1 to TRBJ2-3; 7 bases fit TRBD2. The material sequenced was PBMCs. The receptor was derived from a man aged 18 to 29 in good health and CMV-seronegative. The chain's CDR3 is CASSSGTTTDTQYF. CDR3 in DNA: TGTGCCAGCAGTTCCGGGACTACCACAGATACGCAGTATTTT.